The source of this T cell receptor beta chain is a study of blood T cell repertoires in COVID-19. Study overall: Specimens from acute and convalescent COVID-19 originated in the United States, Italy and Spain.

Profiled with immunoSEQ multiplex PCR; TCRdb holds only in-frame clones, not every one. Among approximately 100,000 clones listed, around three quarters were seen once. Input material: peripheral blood. The clonotype originates from a human donor in a cohort sampled during active or convalescent COVID-19.

CDR3 in DNA: TGTGCCAGTAGGACTAGCGGGGGTAATGAGCAGTTCTTC. Amino acids: CASRTSGGNEQFF. This chain links TRBV19 with TRBJ2-1; 12 bases are shared with TRBD2. V lost 6 bases and J lost 7; bases outside the gene matches: 1. Germline lookup yields CDR1 LNHDA and CDR2 SQIVND (reference sequence). CDR3 length: 13 amino acids. Using reference TRBV19 and TRBJ2-1 for the parts outside the CDR3, the full variable domain is DGGITQSPKYLFRKEGQNVTLSCEQNLNHDAMYWYRQDPGQGLRLIYYSQIVNDFQKGDIAEGYSVSREKKESFPLTVTSAQKNPTAFYLCASRTSGGNEQFFGPGTRLTVL.